This paragraph reports one TCR beta chain. This specimen comes from a study of blood T cell repertoires in COVID-19. The overall study: Sources were T cells, B-cell-depleted T cells, or PBMCs; the material itself was cDNA or gDNA.

Profiling relied on immunoSEQ multiplex PCR, and the TCRdb table lists in-frame clones only, not all of them. The data show fewer than 250,000 clones, 70% to 90% seen once. V gave up 0 bases and J gave up 1 base; unmatched junction bases: 3. This CDR3 has 16 amino acids. Germline V gene data show CDR1 as MNHEY and CDR2 as SVGEGT. The receptor was derived from a man between 50 and 59 years old with acute or convalescent COVID-19. The chain has TRBV6-2 or TRBV6-3 and TRBJ1-2; 9 bases match TRBD1. The specimen was peripheral blood. The CDR3 nucleotides are TGTGCCAGCAGTTACTCGGGGACAGGGCTTAACTATGGCTACACCTTC. Encoded protein: CASSYSGTGLNYGYTF.